This entry lists 14 T cell receptor beta chains sequenced from one sample in a study of patients and donors after allogeneic stem cell transplantation. TCRdb reprocessed the RT-PCR reads with MiXCR, giving one entry per CDR3 protein. This table holds roughly 960,000 distinct CDR3 sequences, roughly 17% found once. The sequenced sample consisted of blood, either unsorted or a sorted T cell fraction (not recorded which). Receptors were obtained from a human donor who was either an allogeneic HSCT recipient or a stem cell or donor lymphocyte infusion donor (not recorded which). It is not recorded whose cells these are; they may come from a transplant donor.

This clonotype turned up a few times. The chain couples TRBV29-1 to TRBJ1-2; D is possibly TRBD1 (5 bases). The CDR3 is 14 residues long. V lost 0 bases to trimming and J lost 4 bases, with 12 bases between them. Germline loops: CDR1 SQVTM, CDR2 ANQGSEA. The CDR3 is CSVEDRRGPYGYTF. CDR3 in DNA: TGCAGCGTTGAAGATAGGAGGGGACCCTATGGCTACACCTTC.

This clonotype was seen a handful of times. The J gene is TRBJ1-6, the V gene TRBV14; D unresolved. The CDR3 length is 15 residues. Germline values: CDR1 SGHDN, CDR2 FVKESK. The germline V and J ends were trimmed by 1 base and 9 bases, with 13 bases remaining between them. Here the CDR3 DNA reads TGTGCCAGCAGCCAAGCAGCAGGCCCAAGTTCACCCCTCCACTTT. This translates into CASSQAAGPSSPLHF. Complete variable domain (other parts from reference TRBV14 and TRBJ1-6): EAGVTQFPSHSVIEKGQTVTLRCDPISGHDNLYWYRRVMGKEIKFLLHFVKESKQDESGMPNNRFLAERTGGTYSTLKVQPAELEDSGVYFCASSQAAGPSSPLHFGNGTRLTVT.

There are a few counts of this clonotype. The V call is TRBV29-1, the J call TRBJ2-3; D is unclear. In germline, CDR1 is SQVTM, CDR2 ANQGSEA. The germline V and J ends were trimmed by 6 bases and 2 bases, with 18 bases remaining between them. This CDR3 region has 15 residues. The CDR3 loop is CSVLRRIGFTDTQYF. Written as DNA, the CDR3 is TGCAGCGTGCTTCGTCGGATTGGTTTCACAGATACGCAGTATTTT.

The J gene is TRBJ2-2, the V gene TRBV7-2; D is undetermined. The CDR3 runs 15 residues. V lost 1 base to trimming and J lost 4 bases, with 10 bases between them. Germline V gene lookup returns CDR1 SGHTA and CDR2 FQGNSA. The CDR3 region is CASSLEFGSTGELFF. For the CDR3, the DNA is TGTGCCAGCAGCTTAGAATTCGGGTCCACCGGGGAGCTGTTTTTT. The entire variable domain, with the rest obtained from reference TRBV7-2 and TRBJ2-2, is as follows: GAGVSQSPSNKVTEKGKDVELRCDPISGHTALYWYRQSLGQGLEFLIYFQGNSAPDKSGLPSDRFSAERTGGSVSTLTIQRTQQEDSAVYLCASSLEFGSTGELFFGEGSRLTVL.

This clonotype was seen more than once but under ten times. The chain has TRBV7-8 and TRBJ2-3, with D perhaps matching TRBD1 or TRBD2 (5 bases each). V lost 3 bases and J 5 bases, leaving 12 bases between the germline ends. The CDR3 runs to 14 residues. Germline-derived CDR1 and CDR2 are SGHVS and FQNEAQ. DNA for the CDR3: TGTGCCAGCAGCTTCGATGGGGGAGAAGATACGCAGTATTTT. Its translation is CASSFDGGEDTQYF.

CDR3 in amino acids: CASSDRRQNTEAFF. The CDR3 region has the DNA TGTGCCAGCAGTGATAGAAGGCAGAACACTGAAGCTTTCTTT. This chain joins TRBV6-1 and TRBJ1-1; D is ambiguous. The germline gives CDR1 MNHNS, CDR2 SASEGT. Trimming pared 3 bases from V and 1 base from J, leaving 9 bases between. This CDR3 contains 14 residues.

Remarks on this clonotype: One end of the junction is discordant with germline, which a read error may explain. The chain uses TRBV18 and TRBJ2-7; TRBD2 matches 9 bases. This CDR3 contains 14 residues. CDR1 and CDR2 from the germline V gene are KGHSH and LQKENI. The CDR3 here is CASSPIEGGGVLNF. In DNA, the CDR3 is TGTGCCAGCTCACCAATCGAAGGCGGGGGGGTCCTAAACTTC.

This clonotype has just a few counts. The chain combines TRBV5-1 with TRBJ2-3; 9 nucleotides agree with TRBD1. The CDR3 has 15 residues. Germline values: CDR1 SGHRS, CDR2 YFSETQ. V trimming: 4 bases; J trimming: 4 bases; junction bases outside the gene matches: 7. In DNA, the CDR3 is TGCGCCAGCAGCGACGGACAGGGGCCGCCAGATACGCAGTATTTT. The encoded protein is CASSDGQGPPDTQYF.

This clonotype was counted at least ten times. The chain combines TRBV6-4 with TRBJ2-3; 8 bases agree with TRBD1. Germline loops: CDR1 MRHNA, CDR2 SNTAGT. This CDR3 contains 13 residues. V lost 4 bases, J lost 5 bases, and 2 bases stayed unmatched. CDR3 sequence (DNA): TGTGCCAGCAGTGCAGACAGGGGAGATACGCAGTATTTT. Translation gives CASSADRGDTQYF.

The table lists this clonotype with many counts. One end of the junction does not line up with germline, which may come from a read error. The chain joins TRBV12-3 or TRBV12-4 to TRBJ2-1; D unclear. The CDR3 loop spans 11 amino acids. The CDR3 sequence is CASSSNNEQFF. The CDR3 nucleotides read TGTGCCAGCAGCTCCAACAATGAGCAGTTCTTC.

This clonotype has just a few counts. The chain links TRBV27 to TRBJ1-1; D remains unclear. Germline assignment: CDR1 MNHEY and CDR2 SMNVEV (reference sequence). This CDR3 region has 13 residues. V shed 5 bases and J shed 4 bases, with 11 bases lying between them. The CDR3 here is CASSPRPVTEAFF. In nucleotides, the CDR3 is TGTGCCAGCAGTCCGCGCCCCGTCACTGAAGCTTTCTTT.

The chain links TRBV3-1 to TRBJ2-2; D is possibly TRBD1 (5 bases). The germline V gene encodes CDR1 LGHDT and CDR2 YNNKEL (reference sequence). The CDR3 sequence is 14 residues long. The V end lost 3 bases, the J end lost 5 bases, and 10 bases lay between the germline ends. The CDR3 here is CASSQRQLTGELFF. DNA for the CDR3: TGTGCCAGCAGCCAGAGACAGTTAACCGGGGAGCTGTTTTTT. The variable domain in full, completed from reference TRBV3-1 and TRBJ2-2, reads DTAVSQTPKYLVTQMGNDKSIKCEQNLGHDTMYWYKQDSKKFLKIMFSYNNKELIINETVPNRFSPKSPDKAHLNLHINSLELGDSAVYFCASSQRQLTGELFFGEGSRLTVL.

This chain connects TRBV27 to TRBJ2-6; TRBD1 agrees at 11 bases. Germline CDR1 MNHEY, CDR2 SMNVEV (reference sequence). The J segment lost 2 bases and the V segment lost 5 bases, leaving 5 bases of the junction unmatched. The CDR3 has 17 amino acids. For the CDR3, the DNA is TGTGCCAGCAGTATCCGGGACAGGGGGGCTGGGGCCAACGTCCTGACTTTC. This encodes CASSIRDRGAGANVLTF.

The rearrangement uses TRBV5-1 and TRBJ2-3; tentative D call: TRBD2 (6 bases). The CDR3 runs 15 residues. Trimming left V 3 bases short and J 4 bases short, with 15 bases between. The germline V gene has CDR1 SGHRS and CDR2 YFSETQ. The CDR3 DNA reads TGCGCCAGCAGCTCCCAGCGGGCCCAGGCAGATACGCAGTATTTT. It is translated as CASSSQRAQADTQYF.